Sequencing of this T cell receptor beta chain was carried out in a study of shared clonotypes between healthy human individuals. Produced via immunoSEQ multiplex PCR; TCRdb's table is partial and in-frame only. The sample includes around 2.3 million clones, more than 90% of them seen just once. With regard to this clone: Other nucleotide sequences from this sample produce the same CDR3.

Germline V gene lookup returns CDR1 KGHSH and CDR2 LQKENI. J lost 1 base, V lost 6 bases, and 4 bases had no gene match. The CDR3 contains 15 residues. The sequence derives from a man younger than 35 in good health. The sequenced sample consisted of naive CD4+ T cells sorted from blood. Subset denoted: CD45RA+ positively selected. The genes are TRBV18 and TRBJ2-5; 11 nucleotides align to TRBD1. CDR3: CASSPGQGGQETQYF. As DNA, the CDR3 is TGTGCCAGCTCTCCGGGACAGGGGGGCCAAGAGACCCAGTACTTC.